One and the same sample provided the 18 T cell receptor beta chains below, sequenced in a study of cytomegalovirus exposure and HLA in healthy donors. A multiplex PCR was run with 60 Vbeta primers and 13 Jbeta primers. Profiled with immunoSEQ multiplex PCR; TCRdb holds only in-frame clones, not every one. The repertoire holds 65,000 to 75,000 clones, with 65% to 70% as singletons. Sequencing was performed on PBMCs. These receptors were collected from a man aged 40-50 years in good health and CMV-seropositive.

CDR3 DNA: TGTGCCAGCAGTACCCTAGCCGTCACAGATACGCAGTATTTT. Translating it yields CASSTLAVTDTQYF. The chain carries TRBV6-6 and TRBJ2-3; a weak D match, TRBD2 (5 bases). CDR3 size: 14 residues. Between the trimmed V and J ends, which lost 5 bases and 2 bases, there was a span of 11 bases. CDR1 MNHNY and CDR2 SVGAGI come from the germline V gene (reference sequence).

About this clone: One junction end disagrees with the germline gene, perhaps due to a read error. The gene calls are TRBV7-9 and TRBJ1-3, with D perhaps TRBD1 (5 bases). The CDR3 totals 16 residues. CDR1 is SEHNR, CDR2 FQNEAQ, per germline (reference sequence). The CDR3 protein is CSSSLAPQGSGNTIYF. The CDR3 DNA reads TGTTCCAGCAGCTTAGCGCCTCAGGGCTCCGGAAACACCATATATTTT.

The chain uses TRBV19 and TRBJ2-7, with TRBD2 identical over 12 bases. Losses at the gene ends were 0 bases for V and 4 bases for J; bases not matched to a gene: 7. CDR1 and CDR2 (germline): LNHDA, SQIVND (reference sequence). The CDR3 has 17 amino acids. The CDR3 reads CASSIERTSGIGYEQYF. In DNA form, the CDR3 reads TGTGCCAGTAGTATAGAAAGGACTAGCGGGATAGGATACGAGCAGTACTTC.

This clone was seen once. The V and J genes are TRBV7-2 and TRBJ2-2, with D uncertain. The CDR3 is made up of 16 amino acids. Trimming stripped 2 bases from V and 2 bases from J, with 12 bases between. The V gene's germline CDR1 is SGHTA and CDR2 FQGNSA. The CDR3 nucleotides are TGTGCCAGCAGCTTATTTTTGTCAGGCAACACCGGGGAGCTGTTTTTT. Amino acid sequence: CASSLFLSGNTGELFF. The full variable domain, in which reference TRBV7-2 and TRBJ2-2 provide the parts outside the CDR3, is GAGVSQSPSNKVTEKGKDVELRCDPISGHTALYWYRQSLGQGLEFLIYFQGNSAPDKSGLPSDRFSAERTGGSVSTLTIQRTQQEDSAVYLCASSLFLSGNTGELFFGEGSRLTVL.

This clone is a singleton in its sample. J is TRBJ2-5 and V is TRBV30, with 7 bases aligning to TRBD2. The CDR3 loop spans 12 amino acids. Germline V gene lookup returns CDR1 GTSNPN and CDR2 SVGIG (reference sequence). Unmatched junction bases numbered 5, after V lost 5 bases and J lost 5 bases. Here the CDR3 DNA reads TGTGCCTGGGCTGGGGGGGGTGAGACCCAGTACTTC. Protein sequence: CAWAGGGETQYF.

The chain carries TRBV5-8 and TRBJ2-5, with TRBD1 identical over 9 bases. Germline CDR1 and CDR2: SGHTS and YDEGEE. The CDR3 runs to 15 residues. The V and J ends lost 4 bases and 0 bases, in that order; junction bases with no gene match: 4. The CDR3 loop is CASSTGQGNQETQYF. In nucleotides, the CDR3 is TGTGCCAGCAGCACCGGACAGGGGAACCAAGAGACCCAGTACTTC.

The gene calls are TRBV9 and TRBJ2-1; 16 bases line up with TRBD2. The germline V gene has CDR1 SGDLS and CDR2 YYNGEE. Trimming at V came to 5 bases and at J to 9 bases, leaving 8 bases not matched to a gene. The CDR3 totals 16 residues. The CDR3 DNA reads TGTGCCAGCAGTGCCGGGACTAGCGGGAGGGCCGCTGAGCAGTTCTTC. This translates into CASSAGTSGRAAEQFF.

The chain is built from TRBV5-1 and TRBJ2-7, with 8 nucleotides matching TRBD2. Looked up from germline, CDR1 is SGHRS and CDR2 is YFSETQ. This CDR3 comprises 18 residues. V trimming: 0 bases; J trimming: 5 bases; junction bases outside the gene matches: 16. The CDR3 sequence: CASSLEGFGAGGNHEQYF. CDR3 nucleotide sequence: TGCGCCAGCAGCTTGGAAGGGTTTGGGGCGGGAGGAAACCACGAGCAGTACTTC.

J is TRBJ2-5 and V is TRBV5-4, with D perhaps TRBD2 (6 bases). Germline V gene data show CDR1 as SGHNT and CDR2 as YYREEE (reference sequence). The CDR3 totals 15 residues. Trimming left V 0 bases short and J 2 bases short, with 11 bases between. CDR3 residues: CASSLGSGTQETQYF. CDR3 coding DNA: TGTGCCAGCAGCTTGGGGTCAGGGACTCAAGAGACCCAGTACTTC. The full variable domain, its missing parts supplied by reference TRBV5-4 and TRBJ2-5, is ETGVTQSPTHLIKTRGQQVTLRCSSQSGHNTVSWYQQALGQGPQFIFQYYREEENGRGNFPPRFSGLQFPNYSSELNVNALELDDSALYLCASSLGSGTQETQYFGPGTRLLVL.

The rearrangement links TRBV5-6 to TRBJ2-1; no firm D call. V lost 4 bases and J lost 3, with 5 bases in between. CDR3 size: 12 residues. Looked up from germline, CDR1 is SGHDT and CDR2 is YYEEEE. The DNA for the CDR3 is TGTGCCAGCAGCCCCCGCTACAATGAGCAGTTCTTC. Amino acid sequence: CASSPRYNEQFF.

The CDR3 here is CASSPSNRGLTEAFF. The CDR3 DNA is TGCGCCAGCAGCCCCTCCAACCGGGGGTTAACTGAAGCTTTCTTT. The chain is built from TRBV5-1 and TRBJ1-1; tentative D call: TRBD1 (5 bases). CDR1 and CDR2 (germline): SGHRS, YFSETQ. CDR3 size: 15 residues. V shed 4 bases and J shed 5 bases, with 18 bases lying between them. The variable domain in full, with the rest retrieved from reference TRBV5-1 and TRBJ1-1, is KAGVTQTPRYLIKTRGQQVTLSCSPISGHRSVSWYQQTPGQGLQFLFEYFSETQRNKGNFPGRFSGRQFSNSRSEMNVSTLELGDSALYLCASSPSNRGLTEAFFGQGTRLTVV.

This clone was seen only a few times. This sequence joins TRBV5-6 and TRBJ1-2, with a tentative D call TRBD1 (5 bases). This CDR3 region has 12 residues. V was shortened by 5 bases and J by 8 bases, with 13 bases between the two germline ends. In germline, CDR1 is SGHDT, CDR2 YYEEEE. The CDR3 DNA is TGTGCCAGCAGATGGGGGGAGACGGGCTACACCTTC. It yields the protein CASRWGETGYTF.

V is TRBV7-9 and J is TRBJ1-1; 8 nucleotides line up with TRBD1. Per the germline V gene, CDR1 is SEHNR and CDR2 is FQNEAQ (reference sequence). The CDR3 runs to 14 residues. V shed 4 bases and J 4 bases; nucleotides not matched to a gene: 5. The CDR3 DNA reads TGTGCCAGCAGCTGGACAGGGTTGGGCACTGAAGCTTTCTTT. It specifies CASSWTGLGTEAFF. The whole variable domain, remainder taken from reference TRBV7-9 and TRBJ1-1, is DTGVSQNPRHKITKRGQNVTFRCDPISEHNRLYWYRQTLGQGPEFLTYFQNEAQLEKSRLLSDRFSAERPKGSFSTLEIQRTEQGDSAMYLCASSWTGLGTEAFFGQGTRLTVV.

A single count supports this clone. V is TRBV7-9 and J is TRBJ2-3; 11 bases agree with TRBD2. After removal of 0 bases from V and 2 bases from J, the junction contained 4 bases not matched to a gene. The CDR3 consists of 17 residues. The germline V gene has CDR1 SEHNR and CDR2 FQNEAQ (reference sequence). The CDR3: CASSLAMGLADTDTQYF. Here the CDR3 DNA reads TGTGCCAGCAGCTTAGCGATGGGACTAGCGGACACAGATACGCAGTATTTT.

The chain uses TRBV11-3 and TRBJ2-7; 10 bases are shared with TRBD2. There are 14 residues in the CDR3. CDR1 SGHNT and CDR2 YENEEA come from the germline V gene. V trimming: 1 base; J trimming: 4 bases; junction bases outside the gene matches: 1. In DNA form, the CDR3 reads TGTGCCAGCAGCTTAGTAGCGGGAGGTTACGAGCAGTACTTC. Translation gives CASSLVAGGYEQYF.

There are a few counts of this clone. The rearrangement uses TRBV19 and TRBJ1-1; 9 bases map to TRBD1. The CDR3 length is 12 residues. CDR1 and CDR2 from the germline V gene are LNHDA and SQIVND (reference sequence). V was clipped by 4 bases and J by 11 bases; unmatched bases: 5. CDR3: CASSTWTGEAFF. The DNA of the CDR3 is TGTGCCAGTAGTACCTGGACAGGGGAGGCTTTCTTT.

The chain couples TRBV10-3 to TRBJ2-3; 13 bases match TRBD2. Germline CDR1 reads ENHRY; CDR2 reads SYGVKD. CDR3 size: 16 residues. Germline trimming cut 2 bases from V and 3 bases from J; bases unmatched to any gene: 2. CDR3 sequence reads: CAISERTSGGTDTQYF. The CDR3 bases are TGTGCCATCAGTGAGAGGACTAGCGGGGGAACAGATACGCAGTATTTT.

This chain joins TRBV4-3 and TRBJ1-2; D call uncertain. Germline-derived CDR1 and CDR2 are LGHNA and YSLEER. The ends were cut back, 0 bases at V and 4 bases at J, with 6 bases in the middle. The CDR3 loop spans 13 amino acids. CDR3 sequence reads: CASSQENSYGYTF. CDR3 bases: TGCGCCAGCAGCCAAGAAAACAGCTATGGCTACACCTTC.